These T cell receptor beta chains were read from a single sample in a study of cytomegalovirus exposure and HLA in healthy donors. Repertoires were generated with immunoSEQ multiplex PCR, while TCRdb's copy carries only in-frame clones and drops some. Of over 200,000 clones detected, approximately 86% appear once; the ten largest clones hold just under 3%. Material for sequencing was PBMCs. The receptors come from a woman between 18 and 30 years old in good health and CMV-seronegative. Both conserved end residues are part of each CDR3. The D gene is left open where the match is weak. Not all rows give a size; the values are once, few, many and, for expanded clones, a class.

clone_size,j_call,v_call,d_call,cdr3_aa,cdr3_nt
-,TRBJ2-7,TRBV19,TRBD2,CASSLGLAGVSEQYF,TGTGCCAGTAGCCTGGGACTAGCGGGAGTCAGCGAGCAGTACTTC
-,TRBJ2-5,TRBV25-1,-,CASGTPQETQYF,TGTGCCAGCGGGACTCCGCAAGAGACCCAGTACTTC
once,TRBJ2-3,TRBV27,-,CASSLGQLTDTQYF,TGTGCCAGCAGCTTAGGGCAACTCACAGATACGCAGTATTTT
-,TRBJ2-5,TRBV11-2,TRBD2,CASSLDRTSPGTQYF,TGTGCCAGCAGCTTAGACCGGACTAGCCCTGGGACCCAGTACTTC
once,TRBJ2-6,TRBV28,TRBD1,CASSPPPRSGGVPGANVLTF,TGTGCCAGCAGTCCCCCTCCCCGGTCAGGGGGAGTTCCTGGGGCCAACGTCCTGACTTTC
-,TRBJ1-5,TRBV4-1,-,CASRHNPGASNQPQHF,TGCGCCAGCAGACACAATCCAGGGGCGAGTAATCAGCCCCAGCATTTT
-,TRBJ2-1,TRBV6-1,-,CASSIDTYNEQFF,TGTGCCAGCAGTATAGACACCTACAATGAGCAGTTCTTC
-,TRBJ1-1,TRBV25-1,-,CASSESVGRGGPEAFF,TGTGCCAGCAGTGAATCCGTCGGCAGGGGAGGGCCTGAAGCTTTCTTT
-,TRBJ2-2,TRBV27,TRBD1,CASGSRTGVTGELFF,TGTGCCAGCGGATCTCGGACAGGGGTTACCGGGGAGCTGTTTTTT
-,TRBJ2-1,TRBV29-1,TRBD2,CSVDSLAGLNEQFF,TGCAGCGTTGACTCTCTAGCGGGACTCAATGAGCAGTTCTTC
-,TRBJ1-2,TRBV6-6,TRBD1,CASSPDRGPRGYTF,TGTGCCAGCAGCCCCGACAGGGGGCCCCGGGGCTACACCTTC
-,TRBJ2-3,TRBV7-9,TRBD2,CASSLAASGSTDTQYF,TGTGCCAGCAGCTTAGCGGCTAGCGGGAGCACAGATACGCAGTATTTT
-,TRBJ1-5,TRBV7-8,TRBD1,CASSLSRGLGYQPQHF,TGTGCCAGCAGCTTAAGCAGGGGGCTCGGATATCAGCCCCAGCATTTT
-,TRBJ1-1,TRBV2,-,CASREGVNTEAFF,TGTGCCAGCAGAGAGGGGGTGAACACTGAAGCTTTCTTT
few,TRBJ1-5,TRBV7-9,TRBD1,CASTTTGSNQPQHF,TGTGCCAGCACCACGACAGGGTCCAATCAGCCCCAGCATTTT
-,TRBJ2-7,TRBV27,-,CASSLVGGRYEQYF,TGTGCCAGCAGTTTAGTAGGGGGAAGGTACGAGCAGTACTTC
-,TRBJ2-1,TRBV7-9,TRBD2,CASMTRLAGGNEQFF,TGTGCCAGTATGACCAGACTAGCGGGAGGCAATGAGCAGTTCTTC
-,TRBJ2-1,TRBV5-6,TRBD2,CASSYGAGGIYNEQFF,TGTGCCAGCAGCTACGGAGCGGGAGGGATTTACAATGAGCAGTTCTTC
-,TRBJ1-1,TRBV7-9,-,CASSPTGFTTEAFF,TGTGCCAGCAGCCCGACAGGTTTTACTACTGAAGCTTTCTTT
-,TRBJ2-7,TRBV19,-,CASSISWTLYEQYF,TGTGCCAGTAGTATAAGTTGGACATTATACGAGCAGTACTTC
-,TRBJ1-1,TRBV6-5,-,CASSYSATMNTEAFF,TGTGCCAGCAGTTACTCGGCGACAATGAACACTGAAGCTTTCTTT
few,TRBJ1-2,TRBV4-1,-,CASSPHGTRDYGYTF,TGCGCCAGCAGCCCCCACGGGACAAGGGACTATGGCTACACCTTC
-,TRBJ2-1,TRBV27,TRBD2,CASMALEGLTYNEQFF,TGTGCCAGCATGGCGCTAGAGGGACTAACCTACAATGAGCAGTTCTTC
-,TRBJ2-3,TRBV4-1,TRBD2,CASSQFPETSGATDTQYF,TGCGCCAGCAGCCAGTTCCCTGAGACTAGCGGAGCCACAGATACGCAGTATTTT
-,TRBJ1-1,TRBV28,TRBD1,CASRTGGVTEAFF,TGTGCCAGCAGAACAGGGGGGGTCACTGAAGCTTTCTTT
-,TRBJ2-4,TRBV27,TRBD2,CASSLLAGAKNIQYF,TGTGCCAGCAGTTTACTAGCGGGAGCCAAAAACATTCAGTACTTC
-,TRBJ2-1,TRBV13,TRBD2,CASSRLAGGPLGYNEQFF,TGTGCCAGCAGCCGATTAGCGGGAGGGCCTCTCGGTTACAATGAGCAGTTCTTC
-,TRBJ1-2,TRBV19,-,CASSMFGRADYGYTF,TGTGCCAGTAGTATGTTCGGCAGGGCCGACTATGGCTACACCTTC
-,TRBJ2-1,TRBV2,TRBD2,CASSELLAGVDEQFF,TGTGCCAGCAGTGAACTACTAGCGGGAGTCGATGAGCAGTTCTTC
-,TRBJ2-7,TRBV25-1,TRBD1,CASSWTGLAYEQYF,TGTGCCAGCAGTTGGACAGGGCTGGCCTACGAGCAGTACTTC
-,TRBJ1-1,TRBV11-2,-,CASSSGGELNTEAFF,TGTGCCAGCAGCTCCGGGGGGGAGCTGAACACTGAAGCTTTCTTT
-,TRBJ2-1,TRBV19,-,CASSPTDYNEQFF,TGTGCCAGTAGTCCAACAGACTACAATGAGCAGTTCTTC
-,TRBJ2-1,TRBV29-1,TRBD2,CSVGLAGQNEQFF,TGCAGCGTGGGACTAGCGGGGCAGAATGAGCAGTTCTTC
few,TRBJ2-7,TRBV27,-,CASSSLYRVYEQYF,TGTGCCAGCAGTTCCCTATACAGGGTCTACGAGCAGTACTTC
-,TRBJ2-7,TRBV28,-,CAGRGVSSYEQYF,TGTGCCGGGAGGGGGGTGAGCTCCTACGAGCAGTACTTC
-,TRBJ2-2,TRBV6-8,TRBD2,CASSGGPGGELFF,TGTGCCAGCTCGGGAGGGCCGGGCGGGGAGCTGTTTTTT
-,TRBJ2-5,TRBV4-3,-,CASSQDPGQETQYF,TGCGCCAGCAGCCAAGATCCAGGTCAAGAGACCCAGTACTTC
-,TRBJ2-7,TRBV7-9,-,CASSLAPQGYEQYF,TGTGCCAGCAGCTTAGCCCCACAGGGCTACGAGCAGTACTTC
-,TRBJ1-1,TRBV5-1,-,CASSSGPYTEAFF,TGCGCCAGCAGCTCGGGTCCTTACACTGAAGCTTTCTTT
-,TRBJ2-1,TRBV27,-,CASRGLISYNEQFF,TGTGCCAGCAGGGGACTCATTTCCTACAATGAGCAGTTCTTC
-,TRBJ1-2,TRBV6-1,-,CASSEPGVAYGYTF,TGTGCCAGCAGTGAGCCGGGGGTGGCCTATGGCTACACCTTC
-,TRBJ1-1,TRBV13,TRBD1,CASSSRTGALNTEAFF,TGTGCCAGCAGCTCGCGGACAGGGGCATTGAACACTGAAGCTTTCTTT
-,TRBJ2-1,TRBV30,TRBD1,CAWSVWGTGLQFF,TGTGCCTGGAGTGTATGGGGGACAGGACTACAGTTCTTC
-,TRBJ2-7,TRBV7-6,TRBD2,CASSPLAGPYEQYF,TGTGCCAGCAGCCCACTAGCGGGGCCCTACGAGCAGTACTTC
-,TRBJ2-2,TRBV5-5,TRBD2,CASSSPSGTSPGELFF,TGTGCCAGCAGCTCACCGTCCGGGACTAGCCCCGGGGAGCTGTTTTTT
-,TRBJ2-7,TRBV7-9,-,CASSYDRREQYF,TGTGCCAGCAGCTACGACAGGAGAGAGCAGTACTTC
-,TRBJ2-7,TRBV7-9,TRBD1,CASRGQETYEQYF,TGTGCCAGCCGCGGACAGGAGACCTACGAGCAGTACTTC
-,TRBJ2-5,TRBV5-1,-,CASSLVGGQETQYF,TGCGCCAGCAGCTTGGTGGGGGGCCAAGAGACCCAGTACTTC
-,TRBJ2-7,TRBV2,-,CASSPWGGGREQYF,TGTGCCAGCAGCCCTTGGGGAGGGGGTCGGGAGCAGTACTTC
-,TRBJ1-1,TRBV28,TRBD1,CASSRTGNTEAFF,TGTGCCAGCAGCAGGACAGGGAACACTGAAGCTTTCTTT
few,TRBJ1-2,TRBV27,-,CATQRVGNDYGYTF,TGTGCCACCCAGAGGGTAGGGAATGACTATGGCTACACCTTC
-,TRBJ2-3,TRBV7-9,-,CASLTLGGTAAADTQYF,TGTGCCAGCCTCACCCTTGGGGGGACTGCCGCCGCGGATACGCAGTATTTT
-,TRBJ2-2,TRBV27,-,CASSFSDYPNTGELFF,TGTGCCAGCAGTTTTTCCGACTACCCAAACACCGGGGAGCTGTTTTTT
-,TRBJ1-1,TRBV27,TRBD1,CASSSRETGRNTEAFF,TGTGCCAGCAGTTCCCGAGAGACAGGGAGGAACACTGAAGCTTTCTTT
few,TRBJ1-2,TRBV7-9,-,CASSPATMTGFYGYTF,TGTGCCAGCAGCCCCGCTACGATGACAGGCTTCTATGGCTACACCTTC
few,TRBJ2-7,TRBV7-9,TRBD2,CASSRLAGGDEQYF,TGTGCCAGCAGCCGACTAGCGGGAGGGGACGAGCAGTACTTC
few,TRBJ2-3,TRBV19,TRBD1,CASSTRDRGADTQYF,TGTGCCAGTAGTACACGGGACAGGGGTGCCGATACGCAGTATTTT
-,TRBJ2-1,TRBV7-9,TRBD2,CASSLGGTSGGLYNEQFF,TGTGCCAGCAGCTTAGGTGGGACTAGCGGGGGGCTCTACAATGAGCAGTTCTTC
-,TRBJ2-5,TRBV5-1,-,CASSFRDSERETQYF,TGCGCCAGCAGCTTCCGGGACTCCGAGAGAGAGACCCAGTACTTC
-,TRBJ2-7,TRBV5-4,-,CASSLELEEQYF,TGTGCCAGCAGCTTGGAACTAGAAGAGCAGTACTTC